This is a list of T cell receptor beta chains from one sample in a study of blood T cell repertoires in COVID-19. Assay used: immunoSEQ multiplex PCR; TCRdb lists only in-frame clones, some missing. The repertoire consists of under 300,000 clones, with approximately 84% occurring once and the leading ten covering over 1.3%. Sequenced material: peripheral blood. The receptors originated from a human donor with COVID-19, enrolled during active disease. The donor label of this sample is uncertain. Both conserved end residues are part of each CDR3. A D gene is named only where the DNA matches it firmly. Some rows mark clone size as missing; the rest say once, few, many or name a class of expanded clone.

>16|TRBJ2-3|TRBV7-2|TRBD2|NA
TGTGCCAGCAGCTTAGGGGCTAGCGGAACCGGAGATACGCAGTATTTT
CASSLGASGTGDTQYF
>18|TRBJ2-5|TRBV9|TRBD2|NA
TGTGCCAGCAGCGTTAGCGTTGGCTCTAGCGGGTTACAAGAGACCCAGTACTTC
CASSVSVGSSGLQETQYF
>14|TRBJ1-4|TRBV9|NA|NA
TGTGCCAGCAGCGTAGGACAGGAACGAGAAAAACTGTTTTTT
CASSVGQEREKLFF
>14|TRBJ1-1|TRBV9|TRBD1|NA
TGTGCCAGCAGCTTTGGACAGGGAAGCGCTGAAGCTTTCTTT
CASSFGQGSAEAFF
>16|TRBJ2-1|TRBV7-2|TRBD2|NA
TGTGCCAGCAGCTGGAGCAGCGGGACTGGTTACAATGAGCAGTTCTTC
CASSWSSGTGYNEQFF
>12|TRBJ1-2|TRBV12-3/TRBV12-4|NA|many
TGTGCCAGCAGTCCGACAGAATATGGCTACACCTTC
CASSPTEYGYTF
>14|TRBJ1-6|TRBV28|TRBD1|NA
TGTGCCAGCAGGTGGGACAGGCTCAATTCACCCCTCCACTTT
CASRWDRLNSPLHF
>14|TRBJ2-5|TRBV5-1|TRBD1|NA
TGCGCCAGCAGCTTCGGACAGGGAGAAGAGACCCAGTACTTC
CASSFGQGEETQYF
>16|TRBJ2-7|TRBV29-1|TRBD2|NA
TGCAGCGTTGAAGATACACTAGCGGGAGGGCCCCACGAGCAGTACTTC
CSVEDTLAGGPHEQYF
>16|TRBJ2-3|TRBV9|TRBD1|NA
TGTGCCAGCAGCGTAGCCCGGGACAGCACCACAGATACGCAGTATTTT
CASSVARDSTTDTQYF
>13|TRBJ1-1|TRBV9|TRBD1|NA
TGTGCCAGCAGCCGGACAGGGGGCACTGAAGCTTTCTTT
CASSRTGGTEAFF
>16|TRBJ2-2|TRBV2|TRBD2|NA
TGTGCCAGCAGATGGGGACTAGCGGGAGTCTCCGGGGAGCTGTTTTTT
CASRWGLAGVSGELFF
>12|TRBJ1-1|TRBV11-3|NA|few
TGTGCCAGCAGCCGGGGAAGGGCTGAAGCTTTCTTT
CASSRGRAEAFF
>18|TRBJ2-3|TRBV9|NA|once
TGTGCCAGCAGCGTAGGCGCAGGGGCCATGCGGGGGACAGATACGCAGTATTTT
CASSVGAGAMRGTDTQYF
>20|TRBJ1-1|TRBV6-6|NA|NA
TGTGCCAGCAGCTACCCGCTCGGGGGGCGGGGGGTCGGAGGCGACACTGAAGCTTTCTTT
CASSYPLGGRGVGGDTEAFF
>13|TRBJ2-7|TRBV19|NA|NA
TGTGCCAGTAGTATATGGCAGTCGTACGAGCAGTACTTC
CASSIWQSYEQYF
>15|TRBJ1-2|TRBV28|NA|few
TGTGCCAGCAGTTTGGAACTCAACGAGGGCTATGGCTACACCTTC
CASSLELNEGYGYTF
>15|TRBJ2-1|TRBV30|TRBD1|NA
TGTGCCTGGAGAGAGTATTGGGACAGGCGAAATGAGCAGTTCTTC
CAWREYWDRRNEQFF
>13|TRBJ2-7|TRBV18|NA|NA
TGTGCCAGCTCACCAGCCGGGTTCTACGAGCAGTACTTC
CASSPAGFYEQYF
>14|TRBJ1-1|TRBV7-2|NA|NA
TGTGCCAGCAGCTTCGACTTTTTCGAGACTGAAGCTTTCTTT
CASSFDFFETEAFF
>16|TRBJ2-7|TRBV28|TRBD1|once
TGTGCCAGCAGTTTAGACACCGGGACAGGGGGCTACGAGCAGTACTTC
CASSLDTGTGGYEQYF
>12|TRBJ1-1|TRBV28|NA|NA
TGTGCCAGCAGTCGTTCCGGGACTGAAGCTTTCTTT
CASSRSGTEAFF
>15|TRBJ2-7|TRBV5-1|NA|NA
TGCGCCAGCAGGGGTTTGGAGGGGAAATCCTACGAGCAGTACTTC
CASRGLEGKSYEQYF
>17|TRBJ1-3|TRBV15|NA|NA
TGTGCCACCAGCAGAGGAGCCTTCCGAAGCTCTGGAAACACCATATATTTT
CATSRGAFRSSGNTIYF
>14|TRBJ1-2|TRBV2|NA|NA
TGTGCCAGCAGACAGCGGGACGGCTACTATGGCTACACCTTC
CASRQRDGYYGYTF
>16|TRBJ1-1|TRBV5-1|TRBD1|NA
TGCGCCAGCAGCTTTACAGGGGGCAATATGAACACTGAAGCTTTCTTT
CASSFTGGNMNTEAFF
>12|TRBJ1-1|TRBV28|NA|NA
TGTGCCAGCAGGGGGGGTCACACTGAAGCTTTCTTT
CASRGGHTEAFF
>16|TRBJ2-1|TRBV5-6|TRBD2|NA
TGTGCCAGCAGCTTTGTCGGGACTAGCGGTTACAATGAGCAGTTCTTC
CASSFVGTSGYNEQFF
>12|TRBJ2-7|TRBV12-3/TRBV12-4|NA|NA
TGTGCCAGCAGCCGGACTGGGTACGAGCAGTACTTC
CASSRTGYEQYF
>14|TRBJ2-2|TRBV27|NA|NA
TGTGCCAGCAGTTTCGACCCAGGCTACGGGGAGCTGTTTTTT
CASSFDPGYGELFF
>15|TRBJ2-1|TRBV7-3|TRBD2|NA
TGTGCCAGCAGCTACTATAGCGGGAGGGATAATGAGCAGTTCTTC
CASSYYSGRDNEQFF
>18|TRBJ2-1|TRBV7-9|TRBD2|NA
TGTGCCAGCAGCTTTAGCCGAGGAGGGACTAGCGGCCCAGCTTGGCAGTTCTTC
CASSFSRGGTSGPAWQFF
>13|TRBJ1-3|TRBV30|NA|NA
TGTGCCTGGAGTAAGGGGCCTGGAAACACCATATATTTT
CAWSKGPGNTIYF
>13|TRBJ1-1|TRBV19|NA|NA
TGTGCCAGTAGTATGACGTTCCCCTCGGGAGCTTTCTTT
CASSMTFPSGAFF
>13|TRBJ1-2|TRBV5-6|NA|NA
TGTGCCAGCAGCGGGGGGAAGAACTATGGCTACACCTTC
CASSGGKNYGYTF
>14|TRBJ2-3|TRBV5-4|NA|NA
TGTGCCAGCAGCTTCGGGGGACGGGGAGATACGCAGTATTTT
CASSFGGRGDTQYF
>15|TRBJ2-1|TRBV3-1/TRBV3-2|TRBD2|NA
TGTGCCAGCAGCCAAGATAGCGGGAGCTACAATGAGCAGTTCTTC
CASSQDSGSYNEQFF
>16|TRBJ1-1|TRBV7-9|NA|NA
TGTGCCAGCAGGTCAGGATTCTCCGCCCAGAACACTGAAGCTTTCTTT
CASRSGFSAQNTEAFF